A selection of T cell receptor beta chains follows, all from one sample in a study of T cells in Graves' hyperthyroidism and ophthalmopathy. A single record per CDR3 protein comes from TCRdb applying MiXCR to the multiplex PCR reads. The sample has 650,000 to 850,000 distinct CDR3 sequences; roughly 20% are singletons. Sequencing used blood. The receptors shown here come from a woman in her fifties or sixties with Graves' hyperthyroidism that later progressed to Graves' ophthalmopathy. Both conserved end residues are part of each CDR3. Fields, in order: J gene, clone size, D gene, V gene, CDR3 DNA, CDR3 protein. The D gene is left open where the match is weak. Size is omitted from some rows. Given values are once, few, many or a class for expanded clones.

J: TRBJ2-7; size: -; D: -; V: TRBV9; DNA: TGTGCCAGCAGCGTAGGCGGGACGGATTCCTACGAGCAGTACTTC; CDR3: CASSVGGTDSYEQYF
J: TRBJ1-2; size: many; D: -; V: TRBV7-8; DNA: TGTGCCAGCAGCTCCGGGACACCGTTGGGGTACACCTTC; CDR3: CASSSGTPLGYTF
J: TRBJ1-2; size: -; D: TRBD1; V: TRBV27; DNA: TGTGCCAGCAGTTTACTGGCAGGGGGCTGGGGCTACACCTTC; CDR3: CASSLLAGGWGYTF
J: TRBJ2-7; size: many; D: -; V: TRBV7-9; DNA: TGTGCCAGCAGCACCTTCACAGGCTCTCCGACCTACGAGCAGTACTTC; CDR3: CASSTFTGSPTYEQYF
J: TRBJ2-3; size: -; D: TRBD2; V: TRBV7-3; DNA: TGTGCCAGCAGCAGACTAGCGGGGTTAGATACGCAGTATTTT; CDR3: CASSRLAGLDTQYF
J: TRBJ2-7; size: -; D: TRBD1; V: TRBV12-3/TRBV12-4; DNA: TGTGCCAGCAGTTTAGTACCAGGGGGAATCGAGCAGTACTTC; CDR3: CASSLVPGGIEQYF
J: TRBJ2-1; size: -; D: -; V: TRBV3-1; DNA: TGTGCCAGCAGCCAAGAAAGTGGGCCGGCCGGGACTTCGATCAATGAGCAGCAGTTCTTC; CDR3: CASSQESGPAGTSINEQQFF
J: TRBJ1-1; size: few; D: -; V: TRBV29-1; DNA: TGCAGCGTTGACGCGGGGCAGAACACTGAAGCTTTCTTT; CDR3: CSVDAGQNTEAFF
J: TRBJ1-4; size: many; D: -; V: TRBV5-1; DNA: TGCGCCAGCAGCTTGGTTCCGGGACCGAGTAATGAAAAACTGTTTTTT; CDR3: CASSLVPGPSNEKLFF
J: TRBJ1-1; size: many; D: -; V: TRBV2; DNA: TGTGCCAGCAGTGGGGGGTTAGGACGGAACACTGAAGCTTTCTTT; CDR3: CASSGGLGRNTEAFF
J: TRBJ1-1; size: -; D: TRBD1; V: TRBV19; DNA: TGTGCCAGTAGTACGGGACAGGGGGGCAGGACTGAAGCTTTCTTT; CDR3: CASSTGQGGRTEAFF
J: TRBJ1-1; size: few; D: -; V: TRBV20-1; DNA: TGCAGTTTTGGACAGAACACTGAAGCTTTCTTT; CDR3: CSFGQNTEAFF
J: TRBJ1-3; size: few; D: -; V: TRBV18; DNA: TGTGCCAGCTCGCCAACGACAAAGGGTTTGGGAAACACCATATATTTT; CDR3: CASSPTTKGLGNTIYF
J: TRBJ2-3; size: -; D: -; V: TRBV6-2/TRBV6-3; DNA: TGTGCCAGCAGTTACTCGACTGAGGATACGCAGTATTTT; CDR3: CASSYSTEDTQYF
J: TRBJ1-3; size: -; D: TRBD1; V: TRBV4-1; DNA: TGCGCCAGCAGCCGCGGACAGGGGGAAGGAAACACCATATATTTT; CDR3: CASSRGQGEGNTIYF
J: TRBJ1-1; size: few; D: -; V: TRBV27; DNA: TGTGCCAGCAGTTTTGGGGGAAGCACTGAAGCTTTCTTT; CDR3: CASSFGGSTEAFF
J: TRBJ2-1; size: -; D: TRBD2; V: TRBV27; DNA: TGTGCCAGCAGTTCTGAACTAGCGGGGGTAGGTGAGCAGTTCTTC; CDR3: CASSSELAGVGEQFF
J: TRBJ1-2; size: many; D: -; V: TRBV11-2; DNA: TGTGCCAGCAGCTCGACCTACGGGGATGGCTACACCTTC; CDR3: CASSSTYGDGYTF
J: TRBJ2-5; size: few; D: TRBD1; V: TRBV6-6; DNA: TGTGCCAGCAGTTACTACTTCGACAGGGTCTGGCGAGAGACCCAGTACTTC; CDR3: CASSYYFDRVWRETQYF
J: TRBJ2-7; size: many; D: -; V: TRBV6-2/TRBV6-3; DNA: TGTGCCAGCAGTACCCTACTCAGCTACGAGCAGTACTTC; CDR3: CASSTLLSYEQYF
J: TRBJ2-7; size: few; D: TRBD2; V: TRBV6-1; DNA: TGTGCCAGCAGTGGAACTAGCGGGGGCTACGAGCAGTACTTC; CDR3: CASSGTSGGYEQYF
J: TRBJ1-5; size: -; D: -; V: TRBV20-1; DNA: TGCAGTGCTAGCCCCGGGACCCCGGGCGATCAGCCCCAGCATTTT; CDR3: CSASPGTPGDQPQHF
J: TRBJ1-6; size: -; D: TRBD1; V: TRBV6-1; DNA: TGTGCCAGCAGTGACATGACAGGGGTTAGAGGTTCACCCCTCCACTTT; CDR3: CASSDMTGVRGSPLHF
J: TRBJ2-1; size: -; D: TRBD2; V: TRBV6-2/TRBV6-3; DNA: TGTGCCAGCAGAGCCCCTCCCTCAGCGGGGGGTTTGAGCACCTACAATGAGCAGTTCTTC; CDR3: CASRAPPSAGGLSTYNEQFF
J: TRBJ1-3; size: few; D: -; V: TRBV6-1; DNA: TGTGCCAGCAGTTCCTGGGACGTCGACTCTGGAAACACCATATATTTT; CDR3: CASSSWDVDSGNTIYF
J: TRBJ2-1; size: few; D: -; V: TRBV3-1; DNA: TGTGCCAGCAGCCAAGATATAGGCGAGCTAGAGCCGCAGTTCTTC; CDR3: CASSQDIGELEPQFF
J: TRBJ1-1; size: many; D: -; V: TRBV12-3/TRBV12-4; DNA: TGTGCCAGCAGACCGAGGGGGGGGAGGCCTGAAGCTTTCTTT; CDR3: CASRPRGGRPEAFF
J: TRBJ1-2; size: many; D: -; V: TRBV27; DNA: TGTGCCAGCAGTCCATGGGCGGCAGGCGGCTACACCTTC; CDR3: CASSPWAAGGYTF
J: TRBJ2-1; size: many; D: -; V: TRBV5-1; DNA: TGCGCCAGCAGCTTGTACGTCAGGGACTACAATGAGCAGTTCTTC; CDR3: CASSLYVRDYNEQFF
J: TRBJ2-1; size: -; D: -; V: TRBV5-1; DNA: TGCGCCAGCAGGATTTTGACAGAGAACAATGAGCAGTTCTTC; CDR3: CASRILTENNEQFF
J: TRBJ1-2; size: many; D: -; V: TRBV5-1; DNA: TGCGCCAGCAGCTTGTCCGTCACGGCGGATGGCTACACCTTC; CDR3: CASSLSVTADGYTF
J: TRBJ1-1; size: -; D: -; V: TRBV12-3/TRBV12-4; DNA: TGTGCCAGCAGTTTAGGTGGTAGGGTCGGTGAAGCTTTCTTT; CDR3: CASSLGGRVGEAFF
J: TRBJ2-1; size: many; D: TRBD1; V: TRBV5-1; DNA: TGCGCCAGCAGCCCGAACAGGGGCTACAATGAGCAGTTCTTC; CDR3: CASSPNRGYNEQFF
J: TRBJ1-5; size: many; D: -; V: TRBV2; DNA: TGTGCCAGCAGAGACCGAGGGGATAGCAATCAGCCCCAGCATTTT; CDR3: CASRDRGDSNQPQHF
J: TRBJ2-1; size: -; D: -; V: TRBV11-3; DNA: TGTGCCAGCAGCTTAGGGGGAGTAGGGGTCTTGCACAATGAGCAGTTCTTC; CDR3: CASSLGGVGVLHNEQFF
J: TRBJ2-1; size: many; D: TRBD1; V: TRBV12-5; DNA: TGTGCCAATTTGGGGGGGTTTGGACTAGGGGGACAGGGAGCTTGTAACTACAATGAGCAGTTCTTC; CDR3: CANLGGFGLGGQGACNYNEQFF
J: TRBJ1-2; size: -; D: -; V: TRBV4-2; DNA: TGTGCCAGCAGCCAGTTCCCCCCACGGGGGCCGGAAGACTATGGCTACACCTTC; CDR3: CASSQFPPRGPEDYGYTF
J: TRBJ1-2; size: few; D: -; V: TRBV5-8; DNA: TGTGCCAGCAGCCCAGGACGCGACACCTTC; CDR3: CASSPGRDTF
J: TRBJ1-2; size: many; D: -; V: TRBV6-6; DNA: TGTGCCAGCAGTTACTCGGTGGAGTATGGCTACACCTTC; CDR3: CASSYSVEYGYTF
J: TRBJ2-3; size: -; D: -; V: TRBV9; DNA: TGTGCCAGCAGCGCCCAAACCCGGGCGCCCCCAGATACGCAGTATTTT; CDR3: CASSAQTRAPPDTQYF
J: TRBJ1-2; size: few; D: -; V: TRBV5-1; DNA: TGCGCCAGCAGCCTTCAACCCGACAGTCTCTATGGCTACACCTTC; CDR3: CASSLQPDSLYGYTF
J: TRBJ2-7; size: many; D: -; V: TRBV24-1; DNA: TGTGCCAAGTCGTTGGGGAGAGACTACGAGCAGTACTTC; CDR3: CAKSLGRDYEQYF
J: TRBJ2-7; size: few; D: -; V: TRBV15; DNA: TGTGCCACCAGCAGAGTAAGCGAGCAGTACTTC; CDR3: CATSRVSEQYF
J: TRBJ1-2; size: -; D: -; V: TRBV6-1; DNA: TGTGCCAGCAGTGTTCGGGAGGTTCTCTATGGCTACACCTTC; CDR3: CASSVREVLYGYTF
J: TRBJ1-1; size: many; D: -; V: TRBV20-1; DNA: TGCAGTGCAACCGCCTTCAACACTGAAGCTTTCTTT; CDR3: CSATAFNTEAFF
J: TRBJ2-7; size: -; D: TRBD2; V: TRBV10-3; DNA: TGTGCCATCAGTGAATACACTAGCGGGGGGGACCACGAGCAGTACTTC; CDR3: CAISEYTSGGDHEQYF
J: TRBJ1-5; size: many; D: -; V: TRBV20-1; DNA: TGCAGTGCCAAACCCTCGACTGTCCTCAATCAGCCCCAGCATTTT; CDR3: CSAKPSTVLNQPQHF
J: TRBJ2-7; size: many; D: -; V: TRBV3-1; DNA: TGTGCCAGCAGCCAAACGGCCGGGTCAAACGAGCAGTACTTC; CDR3: CASSQTAGSNEQYF
J: TRBJ1-1; size: once; D: -; V: TRBV25-1; DNA: TGTGCCAGCAGTGAATTGGAGGGTACTGAAGCTTTCTTT; CDR3: CASSELEGTEAFF